This T cell receptor beta chain was sequenced in a study of blood T cell repertoires in COVID-19. Overall study: Acute and convalescent COVID-19 samples came from the United States, Italy and Spain.

Trimming took 4 bases from V and 3 from J, leaving 17 bases between them. Germline loops: CDR1 SGHDT, CDR2 YYEEEE. This CDR3 spans 15 amino acids. Living in about two dozen US areas, the participants were between roughly 18 and 90 years of age. Clinical history reported by participants formed the basis on which cohorts were assigned. How the authors handled the data: Amplification from reference gene primers served as the basis for estimated nucleated cell counts. Assay: immunoSEQ multiplex PCR; the TCRdb copy retains only in-frame clones and omits some. V and J calls and clone size come straight from that table; D and trimming were deduced from the DNA. This table has a few hundred thousand clones, approximately 88% appearing once.

This receptor was obtained from a man in his late teens or twenties with acute COVID-19. Sequenced input: PBMCs or T cells enriched from blood (not recorded which). This chain connects TRBV5-6 to TRBJ2-7, with D perhaps TRBD1 (6 bases). The CDR3 is CASSPDSASIYEQYF. In nucleotides, the CDR3 is TGTGCCAGCAGCCCGGACAGCGCATCTATCTACGAGCAGTACTTC.